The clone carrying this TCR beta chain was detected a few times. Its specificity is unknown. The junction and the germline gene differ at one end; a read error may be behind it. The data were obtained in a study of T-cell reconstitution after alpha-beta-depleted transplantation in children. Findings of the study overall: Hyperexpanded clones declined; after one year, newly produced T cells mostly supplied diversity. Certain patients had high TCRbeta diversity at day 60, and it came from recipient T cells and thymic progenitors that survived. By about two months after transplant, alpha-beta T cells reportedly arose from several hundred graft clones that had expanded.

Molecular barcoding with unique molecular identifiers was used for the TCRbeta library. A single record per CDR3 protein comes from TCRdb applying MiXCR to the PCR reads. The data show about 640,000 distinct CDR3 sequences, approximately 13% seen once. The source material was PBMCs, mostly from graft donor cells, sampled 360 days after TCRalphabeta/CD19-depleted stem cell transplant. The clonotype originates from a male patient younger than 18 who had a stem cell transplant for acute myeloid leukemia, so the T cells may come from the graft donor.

CDR3 amino acids: CASSPGTSGKLSEQFF. The CDR3 DNA is TGTGCTAGCAGCCCAGGGACTAGCGGGAAGTTGAGTGAGCAGTTCTTC. The chain combines TRBV7-7 with TRBJ2-1; 13 bases line up with TRBD2. The CDR3 runs to 16 residues. Per the germline V gene, CDR1 is SSHAT and CDR2 is FNYEAQ (reference sequence).